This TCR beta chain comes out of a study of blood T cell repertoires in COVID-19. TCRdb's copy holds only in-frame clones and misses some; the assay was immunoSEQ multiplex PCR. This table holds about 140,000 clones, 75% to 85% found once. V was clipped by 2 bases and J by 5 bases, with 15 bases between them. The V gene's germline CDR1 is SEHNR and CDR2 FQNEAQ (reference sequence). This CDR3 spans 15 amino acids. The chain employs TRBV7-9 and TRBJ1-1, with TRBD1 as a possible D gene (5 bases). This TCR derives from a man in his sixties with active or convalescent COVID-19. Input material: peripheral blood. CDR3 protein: CASSLFDSLGTEAFF. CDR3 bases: TGTGCCAGCAGCTTATTTGACAGCCTGGGGACTGAAGCTTTCTTT.